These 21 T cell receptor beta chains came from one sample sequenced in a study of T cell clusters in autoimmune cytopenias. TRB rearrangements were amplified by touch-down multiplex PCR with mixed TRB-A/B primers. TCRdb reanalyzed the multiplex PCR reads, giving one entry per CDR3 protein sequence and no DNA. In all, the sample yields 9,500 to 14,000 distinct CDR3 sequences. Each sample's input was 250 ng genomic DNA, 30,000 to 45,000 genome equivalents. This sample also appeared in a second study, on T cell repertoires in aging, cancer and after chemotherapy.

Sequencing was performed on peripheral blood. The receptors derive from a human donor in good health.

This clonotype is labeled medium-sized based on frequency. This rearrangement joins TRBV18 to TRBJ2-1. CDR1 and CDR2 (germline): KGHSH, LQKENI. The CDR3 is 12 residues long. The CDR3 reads CASSPLYNEQFF.

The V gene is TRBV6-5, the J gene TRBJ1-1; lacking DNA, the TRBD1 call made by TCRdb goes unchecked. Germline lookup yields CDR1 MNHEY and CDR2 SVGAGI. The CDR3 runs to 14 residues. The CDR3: CASSGPGQGAEAFF.

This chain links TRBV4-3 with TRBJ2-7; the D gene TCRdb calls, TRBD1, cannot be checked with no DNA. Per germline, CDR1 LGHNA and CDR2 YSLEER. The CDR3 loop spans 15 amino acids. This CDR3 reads CASSRTGHGSYEQYF.

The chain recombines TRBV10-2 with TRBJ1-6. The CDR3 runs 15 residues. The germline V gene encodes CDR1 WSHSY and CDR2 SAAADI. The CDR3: CASSESNGGDSPLHF.

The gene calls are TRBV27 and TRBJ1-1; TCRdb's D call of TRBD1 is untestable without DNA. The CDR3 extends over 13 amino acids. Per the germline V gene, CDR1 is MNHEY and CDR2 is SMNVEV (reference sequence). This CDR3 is CASRPLGGTEAFF.

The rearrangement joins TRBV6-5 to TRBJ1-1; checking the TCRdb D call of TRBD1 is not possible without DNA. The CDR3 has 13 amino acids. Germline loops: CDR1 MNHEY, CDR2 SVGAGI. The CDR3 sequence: CASRRTGNTEAFF.

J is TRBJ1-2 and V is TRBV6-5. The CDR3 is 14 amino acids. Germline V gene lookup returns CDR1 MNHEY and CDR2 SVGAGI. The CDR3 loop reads CASSYRGPYYGYTF.

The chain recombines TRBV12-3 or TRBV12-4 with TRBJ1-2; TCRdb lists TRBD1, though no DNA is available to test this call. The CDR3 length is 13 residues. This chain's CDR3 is CASTPFPNYGYTF.

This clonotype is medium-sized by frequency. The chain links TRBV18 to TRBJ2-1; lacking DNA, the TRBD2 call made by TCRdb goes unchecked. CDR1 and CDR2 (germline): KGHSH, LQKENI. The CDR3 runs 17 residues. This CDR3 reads CASSPLPTSGGYNEQFF.

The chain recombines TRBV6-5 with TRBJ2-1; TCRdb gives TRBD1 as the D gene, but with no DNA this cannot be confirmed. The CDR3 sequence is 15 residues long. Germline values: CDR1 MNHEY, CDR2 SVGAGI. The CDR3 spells CASGDPRQGNNEQFF.

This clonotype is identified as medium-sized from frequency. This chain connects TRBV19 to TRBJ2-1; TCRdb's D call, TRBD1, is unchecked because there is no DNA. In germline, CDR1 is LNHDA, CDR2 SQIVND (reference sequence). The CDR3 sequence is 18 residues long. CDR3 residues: CASSIASRPLRAYNEQFF.

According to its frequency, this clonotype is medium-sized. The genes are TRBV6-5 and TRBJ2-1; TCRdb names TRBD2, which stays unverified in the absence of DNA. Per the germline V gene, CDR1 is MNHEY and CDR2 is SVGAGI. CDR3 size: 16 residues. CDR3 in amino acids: CASRKMLAGGMDEQFF.

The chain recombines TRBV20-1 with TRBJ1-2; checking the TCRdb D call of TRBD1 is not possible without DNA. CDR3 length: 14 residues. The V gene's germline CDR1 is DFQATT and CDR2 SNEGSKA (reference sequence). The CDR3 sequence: CSARGQFSNYGYTF.

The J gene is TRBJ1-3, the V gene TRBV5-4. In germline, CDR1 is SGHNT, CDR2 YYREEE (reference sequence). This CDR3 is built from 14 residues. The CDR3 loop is CASSLEGIGNTIYF.

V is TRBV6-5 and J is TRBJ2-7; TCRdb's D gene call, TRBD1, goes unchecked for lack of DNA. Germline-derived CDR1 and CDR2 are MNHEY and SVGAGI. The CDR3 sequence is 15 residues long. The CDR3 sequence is CASSYGPGRVSEQYF.

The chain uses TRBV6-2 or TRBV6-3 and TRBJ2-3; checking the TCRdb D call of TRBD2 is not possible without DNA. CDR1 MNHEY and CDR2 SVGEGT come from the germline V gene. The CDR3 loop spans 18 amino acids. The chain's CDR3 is CASSYSPTSGPYTDTQYF.

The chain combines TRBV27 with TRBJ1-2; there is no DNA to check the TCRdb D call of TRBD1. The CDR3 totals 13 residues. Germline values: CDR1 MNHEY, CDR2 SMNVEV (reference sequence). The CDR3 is CASRDTGGHGYTF.

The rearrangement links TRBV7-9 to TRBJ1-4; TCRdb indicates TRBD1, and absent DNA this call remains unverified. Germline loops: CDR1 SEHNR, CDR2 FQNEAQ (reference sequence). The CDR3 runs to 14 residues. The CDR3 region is CASSLTGPDEKLFF.

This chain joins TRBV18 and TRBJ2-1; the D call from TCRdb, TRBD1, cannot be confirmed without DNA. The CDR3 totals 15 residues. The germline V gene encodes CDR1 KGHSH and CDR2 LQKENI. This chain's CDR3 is CASSPRTASGNEQFF. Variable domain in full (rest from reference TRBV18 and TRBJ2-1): NAGVMQNPRHLVRRRGQEARLRCSPMKGHSHVYWYRQLPEEGLKFMVYLQKENIIDESGMPKERFSAEFPKEGPSILRIQQVVRGDSAAYFCASSPRTASGNEQFFGPGTRLTVL.

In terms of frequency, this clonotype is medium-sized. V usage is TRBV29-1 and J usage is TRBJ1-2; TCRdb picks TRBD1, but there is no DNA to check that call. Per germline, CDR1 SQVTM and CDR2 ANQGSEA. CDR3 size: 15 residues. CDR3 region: CSVVVSGAGNYGYTF.

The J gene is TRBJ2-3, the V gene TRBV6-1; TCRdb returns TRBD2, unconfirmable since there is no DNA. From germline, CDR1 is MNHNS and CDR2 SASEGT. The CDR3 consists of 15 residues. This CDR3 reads CASSERTSGTDTQYF.